These 29 T cell receptor beta chains came from one sample sequenced in a study of T cells in Graves' hyperthyroidism and ophthalmopathy. The TCR beta CDR3 regions underwent amplification using RNA transcripts as the source. Initially, a first-round RT-PCR of the TCR CDR3 employed the HTBI primer set. A single record per CDR3 protein comes from TCRdb applying MiXCR to the multiplex PCR reads. Here the sample spans about 500,000 distinct CDR3 sequences, over 13% being singletons. The sample consisted of blood. These receptors originate from a woman aged 18-29 years with Graves' hyperthyroidism.

The chain carries TRBV24-1 and TRBJ1-5; 8 nucleotides match TRBD1. The CDR3 is made up of 14 amino acids. The germline V gene has CDR1 KGHDR and CDR2 SFDVKD. V was clipped by 5 bases and J by 4 bases; unmatched bases: 3. DNA for the CDR3: TGTGCCACCAGTGTTAGGACAGGGAATCAGCCCCAGCATTTT. Protein product: CATSVRTGNQPQHF.

This chain links TRBV13 with TRBJ1-1; 7 nucleotides match TRBD1. Germline CDR1 PRHDT, CDR2 FYEKMQ (reference sequence). The junction had 2 bases not matched to a gene; V was cut back by 4 bases and J by 6 bases. The CDR3 is made up of 12 amino acids. CDR3: CASSYRGPEAFF. CDR3 bases: TGTGCCAGCAGCTACAGGGGCCCTGAAGCTTTCTTT.

Many counts were recorded for this clonotype. The V and J genes are TRBV27 and TRBJ2-1; 12 bases agree with TRBD1. The V gene's germline CDR1 is MNHEY and CDR2 SMNVEV (reference sequence). V lost 5 bases to trimming and J lost 10 bases; unmatched junction nucleotides: 9. This CDR3 is built from 15 residues. The CDR3 protein is CASSNSGTGGVEQFF. The CDR3 region has the DNA TGTGCCAGCAGTAATTCCGGGACAGGGGGCGTCGAGCAGTTCTTC.

This clonotype was detected many times. This chain joins TRBV27 and TRBJ2-7, with a tentative D call TRBD2 (5 bases). Trimming removed 4 bases from V and 0 bases from J, with 16 bases in between. Germline V CDR1 and CDR2: MNHEY, SMNVEV (reference sequence). This CDR3 region has 16 residues. The CDR3 sequence: CASSSQTDGNSYEQYF. CDR3 DNA: TGTGCCAGCAGTTCCCAGACCGACGGGAACTCCTACGAGCAGTACTTC.

This clonotype occurred many times. The chain uses TRBV24-1 and TRBJ2-3; possibly TRBD1 for D (5 bases). V was cut by 0 bases and J by 8 bases, with 14 bases left in between. This CDR3 comprises 15 residues. From germline, CDR1 is KGHDR and CDR2 SFDVKD. CDR3 DNA sequence: TGTGCCACCAGTGATTTGAGGGGCGGAGAATTTACGCAGTATTTT. Protein: CATSDLRGGEFTQYF.

Regarding this clonotype: A much larger clonotype is one base distant, so this may be a read error. V is TRBV11-2 and J is TRBJ2-3; 10 positions agree with TRBD2. The CDR3 contains 15 residues. Germline-derived CDR1 and CDR2 are SGHAT and FQNNGV. CDR3 residues: CAGSLALAGAGTQYF. The CDR3 DNA follows: TGTGCCGGCAGCTTAGCTCTAGCGGGAGCGGGTACGCAGTATTTT.

This clonotype was counted between two and nine times. The rearrangement links TRBV5-1 to TRBJ1-3, with no clear D. With 4 bases removed from V and 1 base from J, the gap between germline ends came to 9 bases. Germline V gene data show CDR1 as SGHRS and CDR2 as YFSETQ. The CDR3 contains 14 residues. This CDR3 reads CASSPESSGNTIYF. The CDR3 DNA reads as TGCGCCAGCAGCCCCGAGTCGTCTGGAAACACCATATATTTT.

The gene calls are TRBV20-1 and TRBJ2-7; a weak D match, TRBD1 (6 bases). V lost 6 bases, J lost 3 bases, and 18 bases lay in between. The CDR3 sequence is 14 residues long. Germline V gene data show CDR1 as DFQATT and CDR2 as SNEGSKA (reference sequence). The CDR3 nucleotides read TGCAGTGCCCCGGACAGTGGCAAGTTCTACGAGCAGTACTTC. Its translation: CSAPDSGKFYEQYF.

This clonotype was counted many times. V is TRBV11-2 and J is TRBJ1-5; no clear D gene. This CDR3 comprises 14 residues. V was shortened by 7 bases and J by 2 bases, with 12 bases between the two germline ends. Germline loops: CDR1 SGHAT, CDR2 FQNNGV. The CDR3 coding sequence is TGTGCCAGCATCCAAGGGTTGCGCAATCAGCCCCAGCATTTT. It specifies CASIQGLRNQPQHF.

The V call is TRBV19, the J call TRBJ1-2; tentative D call: TRBD1 (6 bases). The CDR3 has 18 residues. Between the trimmed V and J ends, which lost 5 bases and 5 bases, there was a span of 27 bases. Germline V gene lookup returns CDR1 LNHDA and CDR2 SQIVND (reference sequence). CDR3 protein: CASSADGRWGREEYGYTF. In DNA form, the CDR3 reads TGTGCCAGTAGTGCGGACGGGAGGTGGGGGCGCGAAGAGTATGGCTACACCTTC.

This clonotype was counted once. This chain uses TRBV6-2 or TRBV6-3 with TRBJ1-1; D remains unclear. The CDR3 totals 13 residues. Germline CDR1 MNHEY, CDR2 SVGEGT. Trimming pared 5 bases from V and 6 bases from J, leaving 13 bases between. The CDR3 here is CASSPWGMAEAFF. In nucleotides, the CDR3 is TGTGCCAGCAGTCCGTGGGGTATGGCTGAAGCTTTCTTT.

The table lists this clonotype with many counts. V is TRBV12-3 or TRBV12-4 and J is TRBJ2-7; TRBD2 aligns across 11 bases. V gave up 8 bases and J gave up 7 bases; unmatched junction bases: 13. The CDR3 extends over 15 amino acids. The CDR3 DNA sequence: TGTGCCAGCGGTACGACTAGCGGGATCAGTAGGGAGCAGTACTTC. It encodes CASGTTSGISREQYF.

The sample holds many counts of this clonotype. The V gene is TRBV20-1, the J gene TRBJ1-2, with a tentative D call TRBD1 (5 bases). The CDR3 sequence is 15 residues long. V was trimmed by 3 bases and J by 5 bases, leaving 19 bases between them. Germline CDR1 DFQATT, CDR2 SNEGSKA (reference sequence). The CDR3 is CSASHRGSQYYGYTF. Here the CDR3 DNA reads TGCAGTGCTAGTCACCGGGGCAGCCAGTATTATGGCTACACCTTC.

In its sample, this clonotype was seen a few times. CDR3 residues: CAWTLDPRAYEQYF. Written as DNA, the CDR3 is TGTGCCTGGACCCTTGACCCTAGGGCCTACGAGCAGTACTTC. The chain couples TRBV30 to TRBJ2-7, with D unclear. V was clipped by 4 bases and J by 2 bases, with 15 bases between them. The CDR3 contains 14 residues. Germline CDR1 is GTSNPN and CDR2 is SVGIG (reference sequence).

In this sample, this clonotype turned up many times. J is TRBJ1-3 and V is TRBV19, with D hard to call. The CDR3 consists of 13 residues. Germline V gives CDR1 LNHDA, CDR2 SQIVND (reference sequence). Trimming took 7 bases from V and 0 from J, leaving 7 bases between them. CDR3: CASKSYSGNTIYF. The DNA for the CDR3 is TGTGCCAGTAAAAGCTACTCTGGAAACACCATATATTTT. Looking up the rest from reference TRBV19 and TRBJ1-3 gives the full variable domain: DGGITQSPKYLFRKEGQNVTLSCEQNLNHDAMYWYRQDPGQGLRLIYYSQIVNDFQKGDIAEGYSVSREKKESFPLTVTSAQKNPTAFYLCASKSYSGNTIYFGEGSWLTVV.

This clonotype occurred many times. The chain's CDR3 is CAWKGLSTDTQYF. The CDR3 DNA reads TGTGCCTGGAAAGGGTTGAGCACAGATACGCAGTATTTT. This chain connects TRBV30 to TRBJ2-3; D uncertain. Deletions cut 4 bases from V and 0 bases from J, with 8 bases between. Germline V gene lookup returns CDR1 GTSNPN and CDR2 SVGIG (reference sequence). This CDR3 contains 13 residues.

The rearrangement uses TRBV6-5 and TRBJ2-7; 7 nucleotides agree with TRBD2. The germline CDR1 and CDR2 sequences are MNHEY and SVGAGI. The CDR3 is 14 amino acids. The J segment lost 3 bases and the V segment lost 0 bases, leaving 2 bases of the junction unmatched. The CDR3 DNA reads as TGTGCCAGCAGTTACTCCGGGGGGATCTACGAGCAGTACTTC. Translated: CASSYSGGIYEQYF.

This clonotype was found once. The junction departs from the called germline gene at one end, perhaps through a read error. The CDR3 nucleotides are TGTGCCACCATGAGCGGGTGGACAGATACGCAGTGTTTT. This encodes CATMSGWTDTQCF. This sequence joins TRBV24-1 and TRBJ2-3; D tentatively reads TRBD1 or TRBD2 (6 bases each). Germline values: CDR1 KGHDR, CDR2 SFDVKD. The CDR3 consists of 13 residues.

This clonotype was seen at least ten times. The chain recombines TRBV3-1 with TRBJ2-7; the D gene is possibly TRBD2 (5 bases). Between the trimmed V and J ends, which lost 0 bases and 2 bases, there was a span of 11 bases. The CDR3 loop spans 15 amino acids. CDR1 and CDR2 from the germline V gene are LGHDT and YNNKEL (reference sequence). CDR3 loop: CASSQEFSEPYEQYF. The DNA of the CDR3 is TGTGCCAGCAGCCAAGAATTTAGCGAACCCTACGAGCAGTACTTC.

This clonotype appeared many times. This CDR3 is CASSLGWLPNYEQYF. In nucleotides, the CDR3 is TGTGCCAGCAGCTTAGGTTGGCTTCCCAATTACGAGCAGTACTTC. V is TRBV11-3 and J is TRBJ2-7; no clear D gene. Trimming took off 1 base at V and 4 bases at J, with 14 bases between the two ends. Germline CDR1 is SGHNT and CDR2 is YENEEA. The CDR3 runs to 15 residues. The whole variable domain, filled in from reference TRBV11-3 and TRBJ2-7, reads EAGVVQSPRYKIIEKKQPVAFWCNPISGHNTLYWYLQNLGQGPELLIRYENEEAVDDSQLPKDRFSAERLKGVDSTLKIQPAELGDSAVYLCASSLGWLPNYEQYFGPGTRLTVT.

This clonotype was counted at least ten times. The chain uses TRBV24-1 and TRBJ2-1; a possible D gene is TRBD1 (6 bases). V was shortened by 0 bases and J by 5 bases, with 10 bases between the two germline ends. The CDR3 consists of 15 residues. Germline CDR1 KGHDR, CDR2 SFDVKD. The CDR3 loop reads CATSDLSGTNNEQFF. CDR3 in DNA: TGTGCCACCAGTGATTTGTCCGGGACAAACAATGAGCAGTTCTTC.

The CDR3 spells CANGQRETETQYF. DNA for the CDR3: TGTGCCAATGGCCAGCGGGAGACGGAGACCCAGTACTTC. V is TRBV18 and J is TRBJ2-5; 8 bases are shared with TRBD2. This CDR3 is built from 13 residues. Germline CDR1 KGHSH, CDR2 LQKENI. V dropped 10 bases and J dropped 5; count of bases not matched to a gene: 9.

This clonotype was observed many times. This chain uses TRBV4-1 with TRBJ2-5; 9 nucleotides line up with TRBD2. Germline V CDR1 and CDR2: MGHRA, YSYEKL. This CDR3 spans 15 amino acids. V lost 2 bases and J lost 4; bases outside the gene matches: 5. The CDR3 sequence is CASSQLGLARETQYF. The CDR3 DNA follows: TGCGCCAGCAGCCAATTGGGACTAGCTAGAGAGACCCAGTACTTC.

This clonotype was counted many times. The V and J genes are TRBV4-1 and TRBJ1-1; D gene ambiguous. The V end was cut by 1 base, the J end by 0 bases, with 6 bases between. CDR1 and CDR2 from the germline V gene are MGHRA and YSYEKL. The CDR3 is made up of 14 amino acids. The chain's CDR3 is CASSQVQVNTEAFF. CDR3 coding DNA: TGCGCCAGCAGCCAAGTTCAGGTGAACACTGAAGCTTTCTTT.

The chain joins TRBV18 to TRBJ1-4, with 7 nucleotides matching TRBD1. In germline, CDR1 is KGHSH, CDR2 LQKENI. The V gene end was trimmed by 1 base and the J gene end by 8 bases; junction bases not matched to a gene: 7. The CDR3 length is 15 residues. CDR3 amino acids: CASSPLKGAREKLFF. The DNA for the CDR3 is TGTGCCAGCTCACCACTTAAGGGGGCCCGGGAAAAACTGTTTTTT.

The table lists this clonotype with a few counts. The chain combines TRBV4-1 with TRBJ2-4; tentatively, D is TRBD1 or TRBD2 (6 bases each). V was trimmed by 4 bases and J by 0 bases, leaving 22 bases between them. The germline V gene has CDR1 MGHRA and CDR2 YSYEKL. CDR3 length: 19 amino acids. As DNA, the CDR3 is TGCGCCAGCAGCCTTTGGGGGGCGATAGATGGCCTAGCCAAAAACATTCAGTACTTC. Translating it yields CASSLWGAIDGLAKNIQYF.

The chain joins TRBV19 to TRBJ1-5, with D hard to call. The ends were cut back, 3 bases at V and 7 bases at J, with 4 bases in the middle. Germline V gene lookup returns CDR1 LNHDA and CDR2 SQIVND (reference sequence). This CDR3 has 11 amino acids. The CDR3 region is CASSILQPQHF. In nucleotides, the CDR3 is TGTGCCAGTAGTATTTTGCAGCCCCAGCATTTT.

This clonotype was observed many times. The CDR3 protein is CASSLSNQPQHF. CDR3 bases: TGTGCCAGCAGTTTAAGCAATCAGCCCCAGCATTTT. The chain carries TRBV13 and TRBJ1-5; no clear D. The CDR3 runs to 12 residues. Germline V lookup: CDR1 PRHDT, CDR2 FYEKMQ (reference sequence). Trimming took off 6 bases at V and 1 base at J, with 4 bases between the two ends.

The chain is built from TRBV6-5 and TRBJ1-3; D perhaps matches TRBD1 (6 bases). Germline CDR1 MNHEY, CDR2 SVGAGI. The CDR3 has 16 amino acids. With 0 bases removed from V and 2 bases from J, the gap between germline ends came to 11 bases. CDR3 loop: CASSYSVQGAGNTIYF. In DNA, the CDR3 is TGTGCCAGCAGTTACTCCGTACAGGGAGCTGGAAACACCATATATTTT.